This TCR beta chain is from a study of T cell repertoires in cytomegalovirus infection. Study details: A matching HLA type, together with CMV infection, was signaled by public TCR beta signatures. Study findings and constraints: The study found HLA-C-restricted CMV-specific TCR beta clonotypes dominating the ex vivo response.

From the reads, TCRdb called clonotypes with MiXCR, one entry per CDR3 protein. The sample lists 400,000 or so distinct CDR3 sequences; 15% to 20% were seen once. This clonotype was counted ten times or more. The antigen is unknown. CDR1 is SGHTA, CDR2 FQGNSA, per germline. Trimming took 5 bases from V and 4 from J; bases not matched to a gene: 7. This CDR3 comprises 15 residues. The gene calls are TRBV7-2 and TRBJ2-1, with TRBD1 matching 8 bases. The source material was PBMCs. This TCR was sampled from a human donor in good health (CMV status not recorded). Some clones in this sample may be carry-over from other donors' samples. The CDR3 loop reads CASSQDRAQYNEQFF. For the CDR3, the DNA is TGTGCCAGCAGCCAGGACAGGGCCCAATACAATGAGCAGTTCTTC.